This entry is about one T cell receptor beta chain. This specimen belongs to a study of T-cell reconstitution after alpha-beta-depleted transplantation in children. The CDR3 totals 15 residues. The germline CDR1 and CDR2 sequences are DFQATT and SNEGSKA (reference sequence). The V and J ends lost 0 bases and 0 bases respectively, with 12 bases between them. Unique molecular identifiers were used to barcode this TCRbeta library. TCRdb re-called the PCR reads through MiXCR, storing one row per CDR3 protein. Among 440,000 or so distinct CDR3 sequences listed, about 45% were seen once. V gene TRBV20-1 combines with J gene TRBJ2-7; D may be TRBD2 (6 bases). Sequences were derived from PBMCs, sampled before TCRalphabeta/CD19-depleted stem cell transplant. This TCR derives from a girl aged 2-10 years with aplastic anemia, due to receive a stem cell transplant. CDR3 sequence reads: CSARDISGASYEQYF. For the CDR3, the DNA is TGCAGTGCTAGAGATATTAGCGGAGCCTCCTACGAGCAGTACTTC.